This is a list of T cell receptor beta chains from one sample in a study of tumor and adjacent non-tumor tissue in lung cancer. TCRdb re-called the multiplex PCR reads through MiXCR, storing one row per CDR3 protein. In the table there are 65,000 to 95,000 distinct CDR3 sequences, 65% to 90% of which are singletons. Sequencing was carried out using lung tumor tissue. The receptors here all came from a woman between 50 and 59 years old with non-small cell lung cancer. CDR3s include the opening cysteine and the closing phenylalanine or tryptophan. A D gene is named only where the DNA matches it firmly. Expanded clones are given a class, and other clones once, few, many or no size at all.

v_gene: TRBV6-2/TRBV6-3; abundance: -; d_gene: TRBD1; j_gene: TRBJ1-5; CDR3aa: CTSSTGTGTQPQHF; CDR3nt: TGTACCAGCAGTACCGGGACAGGGACGCAGCCCCAACATTTT
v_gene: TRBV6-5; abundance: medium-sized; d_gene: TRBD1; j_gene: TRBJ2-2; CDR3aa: CASSPDRGRTGELFF; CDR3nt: TGTGCCAGCAGCCCCGACAGGGGGCGCACCGGGGAGCTGTTTTTT
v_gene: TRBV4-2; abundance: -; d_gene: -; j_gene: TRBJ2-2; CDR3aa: CASSQEQGTGEPFF; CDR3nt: TGTGCCAGCAGCCAAGAGCAGGGGACCGGGGAACCGTTTTTT
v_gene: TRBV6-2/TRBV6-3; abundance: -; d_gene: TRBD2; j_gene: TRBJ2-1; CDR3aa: CVSSPGGTNNERFF; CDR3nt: TGTGTCAGCAGCCCGGGAGGTACTAACAATGAGCGGTTCTTC
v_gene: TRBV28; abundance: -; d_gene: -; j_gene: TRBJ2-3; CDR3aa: CASTPPSALTDTQYF; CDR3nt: TGTGCCAGCACTCCCCCTAGCGCACTCACAGATACACAGTATTTT
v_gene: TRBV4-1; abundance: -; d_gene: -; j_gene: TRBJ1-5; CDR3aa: CAISQDSGGAHQPQHF; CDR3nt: TGCGCCATCAGTCAAGATTCGGGGGGGGCTCATCAGCCCCAGCATTTT
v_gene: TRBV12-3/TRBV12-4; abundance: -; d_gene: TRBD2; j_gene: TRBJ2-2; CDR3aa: CASRPSGRMAGELFF; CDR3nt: TGTGCCAGCAGGCCAAGCGGGAGGATGGCCGGGGAGCTGTTTTTT
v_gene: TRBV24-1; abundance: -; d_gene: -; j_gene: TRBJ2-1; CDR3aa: CATNKASSRSYSEQLF; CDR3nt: TGTGCCACCAATAAGGCTAGCAGCAGGTCCTACAGTGAGCAGCTCTTC
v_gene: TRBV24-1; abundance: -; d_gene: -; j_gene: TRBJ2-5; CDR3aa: CATSGRGDQKTQYF; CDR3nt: TGTGCCACGAGTGGTCGGGGAGATCAAAAGACCCAGTACTTC
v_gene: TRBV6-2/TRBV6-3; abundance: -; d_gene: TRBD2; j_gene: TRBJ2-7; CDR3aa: CANSSTGGRASIQEQYF; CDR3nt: TGTGCCAACAGTTCTACAGGCGGGAGGGCTTCTATCCAGGAGCAGTACTTC
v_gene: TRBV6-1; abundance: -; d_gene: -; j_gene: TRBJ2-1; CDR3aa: CASTSDVVSFSYNEQFF; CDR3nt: TGTGCCAGCACCTCCGATGTGGTCAGCTTCTCCTACAATGAGCAGTTCTTT
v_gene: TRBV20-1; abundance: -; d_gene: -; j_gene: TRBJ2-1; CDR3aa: CNARLHNEYFF; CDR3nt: TGCAATGCTAGACTCCACAATGAGTACTTCTTC
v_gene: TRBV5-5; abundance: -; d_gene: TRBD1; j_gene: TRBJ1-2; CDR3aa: CASSLTGTEIYGYAF; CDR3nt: TGTGCCAGCAGCTTGACCGGGACAGAAATCTATGGCTATGCCTTC
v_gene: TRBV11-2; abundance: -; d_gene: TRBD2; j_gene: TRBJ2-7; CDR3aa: CASSLRGLAVSDEQCF; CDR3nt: TGTGCCAGTAGCCTAAGAGGACTAGCGGTCTCGGACGAGCAGTGCTTC
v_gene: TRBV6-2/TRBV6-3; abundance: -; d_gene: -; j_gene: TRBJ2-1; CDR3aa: CASTQSPHPYNEQFF; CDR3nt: TGTGCCAGTACTCAGAGCCCCCACCCATACAATGAGCAGTTCTTC
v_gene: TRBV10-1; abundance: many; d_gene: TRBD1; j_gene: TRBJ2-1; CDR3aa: CASSRDRGSNEQFF; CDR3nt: TGCGCCAGCAGCCGGGACAGGGGAAGCAATGAGCAGTTCTTC
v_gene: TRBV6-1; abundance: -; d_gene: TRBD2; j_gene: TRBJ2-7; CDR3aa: CASSSPSGSSIRYYEQYF; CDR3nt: TGTGCCAGCAGTTCCCCTAGCGGGAGTTCTATTAGGTACTATGAGCAGTACTTC
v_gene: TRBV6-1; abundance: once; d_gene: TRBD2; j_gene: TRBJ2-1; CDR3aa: CASRRQTSGITSCNEQFF; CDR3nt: TGTGCCAGCAGAAGACAGACCAGCGGGATTACGTCCTGCAATGAGCAGTTCTTC
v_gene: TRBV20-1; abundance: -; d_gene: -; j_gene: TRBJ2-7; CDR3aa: CSARDQARGRRYF; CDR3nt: TGCAGTGCTAGAGATCAGGCTAGGGGCCGGCGGTACTTC
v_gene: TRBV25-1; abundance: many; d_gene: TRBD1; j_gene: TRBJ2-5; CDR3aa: CASSETPPQGAGETQYF; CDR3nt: TGTGCCAGCAGTGAGACCCCCCCACAGGGGGCTGGGGAGACCCAGTACTTC
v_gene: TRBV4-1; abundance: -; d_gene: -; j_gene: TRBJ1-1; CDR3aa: CASNQDRYRANTEDFF; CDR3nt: TGCGCCAGCAATCAAGATCGTTACAGGGCGAACACTGAAGATTTCTTT
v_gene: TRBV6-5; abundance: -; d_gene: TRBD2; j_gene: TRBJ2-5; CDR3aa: CASSLAGRETQYF; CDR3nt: TGTGCCAGCAGCCTAGCGGGGAGAGAGACCCAATACTTC
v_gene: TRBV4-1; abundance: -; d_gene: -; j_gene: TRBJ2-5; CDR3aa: CASREGGRGGERETHYF; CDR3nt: TGCGCCAGCAGGGAAGGTGGCAGGGGAGGGGAAAGAGAGACCCATTACTTC
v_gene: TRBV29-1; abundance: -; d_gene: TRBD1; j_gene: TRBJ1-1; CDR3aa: CSVSRGLLDTEVFF; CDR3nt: TGCAGCGTTAGCAGGGGGCTTCTCGACACCGAAGTTTTCTTT
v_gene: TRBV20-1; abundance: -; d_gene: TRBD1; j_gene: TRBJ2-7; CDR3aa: CSVRDRVGGWYEQYF; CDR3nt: TGCAGTGTTAGAGATCGAGTAGGGGGCTGGTACGAGCAGTACTTC
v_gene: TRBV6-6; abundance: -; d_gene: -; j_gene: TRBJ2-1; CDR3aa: CVSSYVSGNLYNELFF; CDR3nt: TGTGTCAGCAGTTACGTTAGCGGAAACCTCTACAATGAGCTGTTCTTC
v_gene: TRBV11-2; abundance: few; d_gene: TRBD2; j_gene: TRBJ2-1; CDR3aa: CASSFTAGGYNEHFF; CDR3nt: TGTGCCAGCAGCTTTACAGCGGGAGGATACAATGAGCACTTCTTC
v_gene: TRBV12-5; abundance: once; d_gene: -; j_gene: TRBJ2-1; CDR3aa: CASGPNTWGRGQFF; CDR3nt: TGTGCTAGTGGACCTAATACATGGGGACGGGGGCAGTTCTTC
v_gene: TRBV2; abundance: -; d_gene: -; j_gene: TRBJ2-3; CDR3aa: CASLRDSKDTQYF; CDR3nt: TGTGCCAGCCTACGGGATTCAAAAGATACGCAGTATTTT
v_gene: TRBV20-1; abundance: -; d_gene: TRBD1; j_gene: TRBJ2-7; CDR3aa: CCAKCGWTGAYEQYF; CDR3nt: TGCTGTGCTAAATGTGGCTGGACAGGGGCCTACGAGCAGTACTTC
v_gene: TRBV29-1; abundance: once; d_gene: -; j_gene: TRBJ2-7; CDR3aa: CSVVTGRESYEQYF; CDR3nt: TGTAGCGTTGTAACGGGCAGGGAAAGCTACGAGCAGTACTTC
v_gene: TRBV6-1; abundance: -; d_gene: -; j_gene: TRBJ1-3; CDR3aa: CVSSEATSWGNTIYF; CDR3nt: TGTGTCAGCAGTGAAGCGACGTCATGGGGAAACACCATATATTTT
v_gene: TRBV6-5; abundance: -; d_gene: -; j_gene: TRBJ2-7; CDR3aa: CANSQNYGQYF; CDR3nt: TGTGCGAACAGTCAAAACTACGGGCAGTACTTC
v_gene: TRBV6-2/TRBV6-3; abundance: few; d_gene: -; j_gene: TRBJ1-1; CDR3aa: CVSSYSRGTEAFF; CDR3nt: TGTGTCAGCAGTTATTCAAGGGGGACTGAAGCTTTCTTT
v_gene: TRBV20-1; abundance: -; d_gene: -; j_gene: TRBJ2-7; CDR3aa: CSVRRFGARDGSEQYF; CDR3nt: TGTAGTGTGAGGAGGTTTGGGGCCCGGGACGGGAGCGAGCAGTACTTC
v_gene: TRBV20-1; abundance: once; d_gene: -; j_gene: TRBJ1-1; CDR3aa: CSTRVGRGNNEAFF; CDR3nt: TGCAGTACTAGAGTAGGAAGGGGTAACAATGAAGCTTTCTTT
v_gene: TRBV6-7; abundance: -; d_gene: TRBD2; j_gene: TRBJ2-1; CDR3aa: CANSFRTSGRDEQFF; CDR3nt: TGTGCCAACAGTTTCAGGACTAGCGGGAGAGATGAGCAGTTCTTC
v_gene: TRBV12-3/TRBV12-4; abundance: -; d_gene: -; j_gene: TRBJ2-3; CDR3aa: CPSREPSRGDTQYF; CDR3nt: TGTCCCAGCAGAGAACCTTCTAGGGGGGATACGCAGTATTTT
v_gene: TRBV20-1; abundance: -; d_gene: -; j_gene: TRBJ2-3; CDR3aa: CSTRDYSGYTDTQYF; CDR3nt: TGCAGTACTAGAGATTACAGTGGGTACACAGATACGCAGTATTTT
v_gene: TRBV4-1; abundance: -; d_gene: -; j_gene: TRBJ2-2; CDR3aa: CASSQVSRFRTWELFF; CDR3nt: TGCGCCAGCAGCCAAGTTTCTAGATTTCGCACCTGGGAACTGTTTTTT
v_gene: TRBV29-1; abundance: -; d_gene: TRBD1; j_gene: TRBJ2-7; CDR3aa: CSVRIRDSGSYQQYF; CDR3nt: TGCAGCGTGCGAATCCGGGACAGTGGGTCCTACCAGCAATACTTC
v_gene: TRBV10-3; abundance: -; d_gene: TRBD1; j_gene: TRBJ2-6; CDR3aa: CAINRTGFSGANLLTF; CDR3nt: TGTGCCATCAACAGGACAGGTTTCTCTGGGGCCAACCTCCTGACTTTC
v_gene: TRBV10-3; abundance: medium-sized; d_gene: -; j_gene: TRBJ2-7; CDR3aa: CAKERTAHYEQYF; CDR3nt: TGTGCCAAGGAGCGGACCGCTCACTACGAGCAGTACTTC
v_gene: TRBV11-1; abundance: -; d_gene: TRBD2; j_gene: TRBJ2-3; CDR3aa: CASSIGLAGLKCTDTQYF; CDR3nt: TGTGCCAGCAGCATTGGACTAGCGGGATTAAAATGCACAGATACGCAATATTTT
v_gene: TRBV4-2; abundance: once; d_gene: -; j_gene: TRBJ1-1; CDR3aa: CASSQAGGLLNTQAFF; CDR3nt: TGTGCCAGCAGCCAAGCAGGCGGCCTTCTGAACACTCAAGCTTTCTTT
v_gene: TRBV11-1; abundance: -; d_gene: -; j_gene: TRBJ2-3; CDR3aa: CPSSIATQADMQYF; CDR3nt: TGTCCCAGCAGCATAGCTACACAGGCTGATATGCAGTATTTT
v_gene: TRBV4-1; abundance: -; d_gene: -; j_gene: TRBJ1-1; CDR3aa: CASSQDRYRANSEALF; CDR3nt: TGCGCCAGCAGCCAAGATCGATACAGGGCGAACAGTGAAGCTCTCTTT
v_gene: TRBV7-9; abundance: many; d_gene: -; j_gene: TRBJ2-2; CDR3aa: CASSLTQHTGELFF; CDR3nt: TGTGCCAGCAGCTTAACCCAGCACACCGGGGAGCTGTTTTTT
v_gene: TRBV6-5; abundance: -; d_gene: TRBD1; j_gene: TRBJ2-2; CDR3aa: CTSSPYRGRTGELFF; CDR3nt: TGTACCAGCAGCCCCTACAGGGGGCGCACCGGGGAGCTGTTTTTT
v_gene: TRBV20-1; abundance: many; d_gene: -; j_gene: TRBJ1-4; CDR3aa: CSARDEGPREKLFF; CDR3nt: TGCAGTGCTAGAGATGAGGGACCTAGGGAAAAACTGTTTTTT
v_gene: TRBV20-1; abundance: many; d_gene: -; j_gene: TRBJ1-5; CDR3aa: CSAQRPQGNQPQHF; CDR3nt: TGCAGTGCTCAAAGACCCCAGGGGAATCAGCCCCAGCATTTT
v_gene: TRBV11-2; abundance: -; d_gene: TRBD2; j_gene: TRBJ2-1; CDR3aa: CASTPEGGGSCYNEQFF; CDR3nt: TGCGCCAGCACCCCTGAGGGCGGGGGAAGCTGCTACAATGAGCAGTTCTTC
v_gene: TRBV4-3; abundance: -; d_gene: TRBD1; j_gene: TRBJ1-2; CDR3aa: CARSQDTCSQGAQGYTF; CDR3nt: TGCGCTAGGAGCCAAGACACCTGCTCTCAGGGGGCGCAGGGCTACACCTTC
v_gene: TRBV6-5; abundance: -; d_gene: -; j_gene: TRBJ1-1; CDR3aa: CARSTHEMNTKAFF; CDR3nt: TGTGCCAGGAGCACACACGAAATGAACACTAAAGCTTTCTTT
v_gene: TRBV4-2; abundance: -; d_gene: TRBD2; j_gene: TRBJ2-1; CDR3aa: CASSYGLAGGISYNEQFF; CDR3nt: TGTGCCAGCAGCTACGGGCTAGCGGGGGGAATCTCCTACAATGAGCAGTTCTTC
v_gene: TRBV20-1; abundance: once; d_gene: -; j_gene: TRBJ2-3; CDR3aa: CSARKRVDTQYF; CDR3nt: TGCAGTGCCAGAAAGAGAGTAGATACGCAGTATTTT
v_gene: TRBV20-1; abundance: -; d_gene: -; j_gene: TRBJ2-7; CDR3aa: CSADTLCGAYEQYF; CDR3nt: TGCAGTGCGGATACTCTATGTGGGGCCTACGAGCAATACTTC
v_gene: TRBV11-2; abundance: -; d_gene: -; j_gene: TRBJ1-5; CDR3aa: CARSMRPDQPEHF; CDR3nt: TGTGCCAGGAGCATGCGACCCGATCAGCCTGAGCACTTT
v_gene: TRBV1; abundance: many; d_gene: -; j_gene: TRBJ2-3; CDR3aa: CTSSQVVKRDDTDTQYF; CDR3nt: TGCACCAGCAGCCAAGTCGTTAAACGGGACGACACAGATACGCAGTATTTT